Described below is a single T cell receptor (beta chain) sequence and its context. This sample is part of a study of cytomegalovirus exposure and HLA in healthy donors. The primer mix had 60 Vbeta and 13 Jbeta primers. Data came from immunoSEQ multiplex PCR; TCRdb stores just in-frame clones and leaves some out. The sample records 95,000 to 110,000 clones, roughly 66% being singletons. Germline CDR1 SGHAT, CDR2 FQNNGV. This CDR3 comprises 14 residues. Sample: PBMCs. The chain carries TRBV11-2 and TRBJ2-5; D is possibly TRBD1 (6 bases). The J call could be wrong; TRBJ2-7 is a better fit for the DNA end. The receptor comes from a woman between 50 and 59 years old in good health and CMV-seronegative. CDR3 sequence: CASSLTTGTVEQYF. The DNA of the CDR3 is TGTGCCAGCAGCCTTACCACAGGGACGGTCGAGCAGTACTTC.